This TCR beta chain was sequenced in a study of CD8+CD57+ T cells in acquired aplastic anemia. Study information: Sorted CD4+ and CD8+ cells gave an average of around 3 ug of DNA.

Findings and limits, study-wide: A set of more than 25 CD8+ CDR3 sequences was shared between patients and controls, and these sequences appeared highly expressed in patients. The study found no significant CD8+ Simpson's diversity difference between patients and controls.

This clonotype was recorded once. Its specificity is unknown. Selection for sequencing was limited to patients who had shown CD8+CD57+ cell expansion by flow cytometry. Severe acquired aplastic anemia was the diagnosis recorded for all patients. Germline V CDR1 and CDR2: SGHAT, FQNNGV. The CDR3 covers 13 residues. Trimming pared 11 bases from V and 0 bases from J, leaving 13 bases between. Genomic DNA, serving as template, underwent TCR beta VDJ and CDR3 profiling. MiXCR, run by TCRdb on the reads, gives a single entry per CDR3 protein. This table holds roughly 190,000 distinct CDR3 sequences, 40% to 50% found once.

The chain recombines TRBV11-2 with TRBJ1-1; unclear D gene. Sequenced sample: sorted CD4+, CD8+, or CD8+CD57+ T cells (not recorded which) from PBMCs. The clonotype was recovered from a human donor with aplastic anemia. CDR3 DNA sequence: TGTGCCTCAATTCGAGGGATGAACACTGAAGCTTTCTTT. Its translation is CASIRGMNTEAFF.